Following are 15 T cell receptor beta chains from one sample sequenced in a study of beta chain features in type 1 diabetes. Expressed TCRB transcripts got sequenced, as all isolated RNA was reverse transcribed. Measured with immunoSEQ multiplex PCR; TCRdb has only the in-frame clones, and not every one. Of roughly 150,000 clones listed, roughly 8% are singletons. The specimen sequenced was central memory CD4+ T cells from blood. The receptors here all came from a man younger than 35 in good health.

The CDR3, as DNA: TGTGCCATCAGTGTACAGGGATATGGCTACACCTTC. This encodes CAISVQGYGYTF. The rearrangement uses TRBV10-3 and TRBJ1-2; D is possibly TRBD1 (6 bases). Germline values: CDR1 ENHRY, CDR2 SYGVKD. The CDR3 runs to 12 residues. With 4 bases removed from V and 5 bases from J, the gap between germline ends came to 8 bases.

V usage is TRBV6-1 and J usage is TRBJ2-3; perhaps TRBD2 as D (6 bases). The V gene's germline CDR1 is MNHNS and CDR2 SASEGT. The ends were cut back, 2 bases at V and 2 bases at J, with 11 bases in the middle. The CDR3 contains 15 residues. The CDR3 protein is CASSEWRDFTDTQYF. The CDR3 nucleotides read TGTGCCAGCAGTGAATGGAGGGATTTCACAGATACGCAGTATTTT.

The chain carries TRBV5-3 and TRBJ1-5, with 11 positions matching TRBD1. TRBV5-3 is an ORF, with its function uncertain. This CDR3 is 18 amino acids long. V shed 4 bases and J 0 bases; nucleotides not matched to a gene: 9. CDR3 sequence (DNA): TGTGCCAGAAGCCACCGGGACAGGGGGTTGTATAGCAATCAGCCCCAGCATTTT. It encodes CARSHRDRGLYSNQPQHF.

The chain is built from TRBV11-2 and TRBJ1-1; no clear D. The CDR3 totals 13 residues. From germline, CDR1 is SGHAT and CDR2 FQNNGV. Trimming pared 1 base from V and 6 bases from J, leaving 9 bases between. Here the CDR3 reads CASSLGFGAEAFF. For the CDR3, the DNA is TGTGCCAGCAGCTTAGGATTCGGGGCTGAAGCTTTCTTT.

This rearrangement joins TRBV28 to TRBJ1-5, with D perhaps TRBD1 (5 bases). CDR3 length equals 14 residues. Trimming took 4 bases from V and 6 from J, leaving 13 bases between them. Germline lookup yields CDR1 MDHEN and CDR2 SYDVKM. The CDR3 sequence: CASSYAGGGQPQHF. CDR3 in DNA: TGTGCCAGCAGTTACGCGGGCGGGGGTCAGCCCCAGCATTTT. Full variable domain (outside the CDR3, taken from reference TRBV28 and TRBJ1-5): DVKVTQSSRYLVKRTGEKVFLECVQDMDHENMFWYRQDPGLGLRLIYFSYDVKMKEKGDIPEGYSVSREKKERFSLILESASTNQTSMYLCASSYAGGGQPQHFGDGTRLSIL.

The chain links TRBV9 to TRBJ2-1; TRBD1 aligns across 8 bases. V lost 3 bases and J lost 3; bases outside the gene matches: 5. The CDR3 extends over 15 amino acids. Germline lookup yields CDR1 SGDLS and CDR2 YYNGEE. The CDR3: CASSDRGDDYNEQFF. CDR3 nucleotide sequence: TGTGCCAGCAGCGACAGGGGGGACGACTACAATGAGCAGTTCTTC.

CDR3 in DNA: TGTGCCAGCAGACTACAGGGACCGAACACTGAAGCTTTCTTT. Encoded protein: CASRLQGPNTEAFF. The chain recombines TRBV4-2 with TRBJ1-1; tentative D call: TRBD1 (6 bases). Germline values: CDR1 LGHNA, CDR2 YNFKEQ. The CDR3 contains 14 residues. V was pared by 6 bases and J by 1 base, with 12 bases between.

This clone was picked up a small number of times. Within the sample, other DNA sequences also encode this same CDR3. This chain connects TRBV9 to TRBJ2-7, with TRBD2 identical over 7 bases. This CDR3 is 14 amino acids long. CDR1 and CDR2 from the germline V gene are SGDLS and YYNGEE. Losses at the gene ends were 3 bases for V and 0 bases for J; bases not matched to a gene: 3. The CDR3 loop is CASSARGDSYEQYF. The CDR3 coding sequence is TGTGCCAGCAGCGCCCGGGGGGACTCCTACGAGCAGTACTTC.

The table lists this clone with a few counts. The CDR3 sequence is CASSLGDREETQYF. CDR3 in DNA: TGCGCCAGCAGCTTAGGGGACAGAGAAGAGACCCAGTACTTC. V and J are TRBV5-1 and TRBJ2-5, with 7 nucleotides matching TRBD1. The CDR3 is made up of 14 amino acids. V lost 2 bases and J lost 3; bases outside the gene matches: 4. Germline V gene sequence: CDR1 SGHRS, CDR2 YFSETQ.

The V call is TRBV5-1, the J call TRBJ2-2, with D possibly matching TRBD2 (5 bases). The length of the CDR3 is 17 residues. V dropped 4 bases and J dropped 4 bases, with 20 bases sitting between them. The germline V gene encodes CDR1 SGHRS and CDR2 YFSETQ. DNA of the CDR3: TGCGCCAGCAGCGCTGAAAGGACTGGGTCTATCACCGGGGAGCTGTTTTTT. The encoded protein is CASSAERTGSITGELFF. The whole variable domain, filled in from reference TRBV5-1 and TRBJ2-2, reads KAGVTQTPRYLIKTRGQQVTLSCSPISGHRSVSWYQQTPGQGLQFLFEYFSETQRNKGNFPGRFSGRQFSNSRSEMNVSTLELGDSALYLCASSAERTGSITGELFFGEGSRLTVL.

The J gene is TRBJ1-2, the V gene TRBV19; D may be TRBD1 (6 bases). Germline V lookup: CDR1 LNHDA, CDR2 SQIVND (reference sequence). Deletions cut 5 bases from V and 4 bases from J, with 11 bases between. This CDR3 comprises 13 residues. Here the CDR3 reads CASSLRTVYGYTF. CDR3 DNA sequence: TGTGCCAGTAGTTTACGGACAGTCTATGGCTACACCTTC.

The gene calls are TRBV2 and TRBJ1-1; tentative D call: TRBD1 (6 bases). Trimming pared 4 bases from V and 6 bases from J, leaving 15 bases between. Germline CDR1 SNHLY, CDR2 FYNNEI. The CDR3 runs 14 residues. CDR3 region: CASSGRGSSPEAFF. The CDR3 DNA reads as TGTGCCAGCAGTGGAAGGGGGAGCTCCCCTGAAGCTTTCTTT.

As for this clone: This could be a read error, since a much larger clone is one nucleotide away. The chain links TRBV7-2 to TRBJ1-2; D is undetermined. This CDR3 has 14 residues. V was clipped by 5 bases and J by 8 bases, with 18 bases between them. Germline lookup yields CDR1 SGHTA and CDR2 FQGNSA. The CDR3 sequence: CASSQDRQAGGYTF. The CDR3 nucleotides are TGTGCCAGCAGCCAAGATCGCCAGGCAGGAGGCTACACCTTC.

This chain joins TRBV30 and TRBJ1-5, with a weak D call TRBD1 (5 bases). The CDR3 contains 17 residues. V was trimmed by 1 base and J by 0 bases, leaving 16 bases between them. Germline CDR1 and CDR2: GTSNPN and SVGIG (reference sequence). The CDR3 here is CAWSGARTRYSNQPQHF. CDR3 bases: TGTGCCTGGAGTGGGGCCCGGACACGATATAGCAATCAGCCCCAGCATTTT.

The chain joins TRBV29-1 to TRBJ2-2; 8 bases fit TRBD1. The V gene end was trimmed by 5 bases and the J gene end by 3 bases; junction bases not matched to a gene: 5. Per the germline V gene, CDR1 is SQVTM and CDR2 is ANQGSEA. The CDR3 length is 14 residues. The CDR3 DNA sequence: TGCAGCGTTCCGGGACAGGCTGACACCGGGGAGCTGTTTTTT. Protein sequence: CSVPGQADTGELFF.